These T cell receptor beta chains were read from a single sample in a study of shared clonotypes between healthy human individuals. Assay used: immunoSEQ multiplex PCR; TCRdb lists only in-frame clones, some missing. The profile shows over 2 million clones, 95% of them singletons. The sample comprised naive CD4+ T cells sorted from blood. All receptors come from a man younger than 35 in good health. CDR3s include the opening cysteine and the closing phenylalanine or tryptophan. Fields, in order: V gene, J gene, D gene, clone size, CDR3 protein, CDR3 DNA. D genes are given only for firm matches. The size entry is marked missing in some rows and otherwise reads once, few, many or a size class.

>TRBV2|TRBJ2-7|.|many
CATDDLKSYEQYF
TGTGCCACCGACGACTTAAAGTCCTACGAGCAGTACTTC
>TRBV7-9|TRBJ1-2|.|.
CASSSHPHLQVDYGYTF
TGTGCCAGCAGCTCCCACCCCCACTTACAGGTCGACTATGGCTACACCTTC
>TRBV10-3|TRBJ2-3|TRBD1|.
CAISEGTGPDTQYF
TGTGCCATCAGTGAGGGGACAGGGCCAGATACGCAGTATTTT
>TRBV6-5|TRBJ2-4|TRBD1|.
CASSQGQKNIQYF
TGTGCCAGCAGTCAGGGACAGAAAAACATTCAGTACTTC
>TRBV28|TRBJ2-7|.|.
CASTDRGGRYEQYF
TGTGCCAGCACCGACCGGGGCGGACGCTACGAGCAGTACTTC
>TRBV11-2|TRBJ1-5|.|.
CASSLDMEWVQPQHF
TGTGCCAGCAGCTTAGACATGGAGTGGGTACAGCCCCAGCATTTT
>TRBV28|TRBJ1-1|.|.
CASTLPGQLNTEAFF
TGTGCCAGCACCCTCCCCGGACAGCTGAACACTGAAGCTTTCTTT
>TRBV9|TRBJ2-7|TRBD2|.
CASSVGTSGNYEQYF
TGTGCCAGCAGCGTCGGGACTAGCGGGAACTACGAGCAGTACTTC
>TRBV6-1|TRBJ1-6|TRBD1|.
CASSGRWTGTNSPLHF
TGTGCCAGCAGTGGTCGTTGGACAGGGACTAATTCACCCCTCCACTTT
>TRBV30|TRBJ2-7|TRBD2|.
CAWSNGGSSYEQYF
TGTGCCTGGAGTAACGGGGGGTCCTCCTACGAGCAGTACTTC
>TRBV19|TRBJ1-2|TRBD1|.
CASHPGGTYGYTF
TGTGCCAGCCATCCAGGGGGAACTTACGGCTACACCTTC
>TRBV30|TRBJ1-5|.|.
CAWSLTSNQPQHF
TGTGCCTGGAGTCTGACTAGCAATCAGCCCCAGCATTTT
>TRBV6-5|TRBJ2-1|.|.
CASSWGARQFF
TGTGCCAGCAGTTGGGGGGCTCGGCAGTTCTTC
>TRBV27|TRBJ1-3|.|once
CASSFRQGNTIYF
TGTGCCAGCAGTTTCCGACAAGGAAACACCATATATTTT
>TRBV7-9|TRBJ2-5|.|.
CASSLGISQETQYF
TGTGCCAGCAGCTTGGGCATTTCCCAAGAGACCCAGTACTTC
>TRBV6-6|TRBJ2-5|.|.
CASTFAETQYF
TGTGCCAGCACCTTCGCGGAGACCCAGTACTTC
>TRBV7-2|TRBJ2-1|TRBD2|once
CASSLGWAGGDNEQFF
TGTGCCAGCAGCTTAGGCTGGGCGGGAGGGGACAATGAGCAGTTCTTC
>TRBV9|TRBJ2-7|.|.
CASSGPGYEQYF
TGTGCCAGCAGCGGCCCCGGATACGAGCAGTACTTC
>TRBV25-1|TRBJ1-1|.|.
CASSEYNVGRTEAFF
TGTGCCAGCAGTGAATATAATGTGGGTCGGACTGAAGCTTTCTTT
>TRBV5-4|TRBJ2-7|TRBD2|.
CASSLALAGMNEQYF
TGTGCCAGCAGCTTGGCGCTAGCGGGGATGAACGAGCAGTACTTC
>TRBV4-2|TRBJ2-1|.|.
CASSQDLPASSYNEQFF
TGTGCCAGCAGCCAAGATCTTCCGGCGAGCTCCTACAATGAGCAGTTCTTC
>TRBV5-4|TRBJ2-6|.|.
CASSLDAPVLTF
TGTGCCAGCAGCTTGGACGCACCCGTCCTGACTTTC
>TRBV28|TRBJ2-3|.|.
CASSLFRGDTQYF
TGTGCCAGCAGTTTGTTCAGGGGAGATACGCAGTATTTT
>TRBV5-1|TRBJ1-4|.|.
CASSDDSEKLFF
TGCGCCAGCAGCGACGACAGTGAAAAACTGTTTTTT
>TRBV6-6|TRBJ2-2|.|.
CASSYSTANTGELFF
TGTGCCAGCAGTTACTCGACAGCGAACACCGGGGAGCTGTTTTTT
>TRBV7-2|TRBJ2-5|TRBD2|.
CASTFSGEGTQYF
TGTGCCAGCACCTTTAGCGGGGAGGGGACCCAGTACTTC
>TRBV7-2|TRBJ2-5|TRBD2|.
CASSRTSLETQYF
TGTGCCAGCAGCCGGACTAGCTTGGAGACCCAGTACTTC
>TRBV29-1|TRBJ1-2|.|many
CSVDFGFGYTF
TGCAGCGTTGACTTTGGGTTCGGCTACACCTTC
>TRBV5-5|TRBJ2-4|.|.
CASSWGQGQNIQYF
TGTGCCAGCAGCTGGGGCCAGGGTCAAAACATTCAGTACTTC
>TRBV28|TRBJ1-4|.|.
CASSLARPTNEKLFF
TGTGCCAGCAGTTTAGCCAGACCTACTAATGAAAAACTGTTTTTT
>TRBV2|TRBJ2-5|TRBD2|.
CASSNLAGGETQYF
TGTGCCAGCAGCAACCTAGCGGGAGGGGAGACCCAGTACTTC
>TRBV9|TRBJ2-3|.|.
CASSVASLATDTQYF
TGTGCCAGCAGCGTAGCTTCGCTAGCGACAGATACGCAGTATTTT
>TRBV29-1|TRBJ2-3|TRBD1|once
CSVAQGTGTDTQYF
TGCAGCGTGGCACAGGGGACGGGCACAGATACGCAGTATTTT
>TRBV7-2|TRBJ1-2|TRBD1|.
CASSFDRGLGYTF
TGTGCCAGCAGCTTCGACAGGGGGCTCGGCTACACCTTC
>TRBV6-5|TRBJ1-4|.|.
CASSYSGQLKEKLFF
TGTGCCAGCAGTTACTCCGGACAGCTGAAAGAAAAACTGTTTTTT
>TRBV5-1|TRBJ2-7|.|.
CASSLAGETYEQYF
TGCGCCAGCAGCTTGGCAGGGGAGACCTACGAGCAGTACTTC
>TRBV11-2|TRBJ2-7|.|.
CASSLPGKSSYEQYF
TGTGCCAGCAGCTTACCGGGGAAATCCTCCTACGAGCAGTACTTC
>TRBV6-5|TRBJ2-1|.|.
CASSSFGEQFF
TGTGCCAGCAGTTCCTTCGGTGAGCAGTTCTTC
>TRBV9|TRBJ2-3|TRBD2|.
CASSTWTSGNTDTQYF
TGTGCCAGCAGCACTTGGACTAGCGGGAACACAGATACGCAGTATTTT
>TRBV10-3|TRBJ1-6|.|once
CAISESGDMSLHF
TGTGCCATCAGTGAGTCTGGGGACATGTCACTCCACTTT
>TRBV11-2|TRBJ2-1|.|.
CASSLGSTYNEQFF
TGTGCCAGCAGCTTGGGTAGCACCTACAATGAGCAGTTCTTC
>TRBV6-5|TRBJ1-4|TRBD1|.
CASSYTTGEDEKLFF
TGTGCCAGCAGTTACACGACAGGGGAAGATGAAAAACTGTTTTTT
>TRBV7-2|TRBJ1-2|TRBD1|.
CASSLMGQGHESGYTF
TGTGCCAGCAGCTTAATGGGACAGGGACATGAAAGCGGCTACACCTTC
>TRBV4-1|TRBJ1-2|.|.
CASSPGGGPRPKGYTF
TGCGCCAGCAGCCCGGGGGGAGGCCCTCGCCCCAAAGGCTACACCTTC
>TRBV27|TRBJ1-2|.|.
CASSFLADVSIYTF
TGTGCCAGCAGTTTTCTGGCCGACGTTTCCATCTACACCTTC
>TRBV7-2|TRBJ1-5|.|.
CASSLDLGDPPQHF
TGTGCCAGCAGCTTAGATCTGGGGGACCCGCCCCAGCATTTT
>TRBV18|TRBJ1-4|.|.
CASSRNRDELFF
TGTGCCAGCTCCCGAAACCGGGACGAACTGTTTTTT
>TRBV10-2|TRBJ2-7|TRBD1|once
CASSDLWGVVGTGPYEQYF
TGCGCCAGCAGTGATCTATGGGGTGTTGTCGGGACAGGGCCCTACGAGCAGTACTTC
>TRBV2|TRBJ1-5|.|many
CASSETGNVQPQHF
TGTGCCAGCAGTGAAACTGGGAACGTCCAGCCCCAGCATTTT
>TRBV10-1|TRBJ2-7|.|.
CASSSRSSYEQYF
TGCGCCAGCAGTTCTCGCAGCTCCTACGAGCAGTACTTC